The next 19 T cell receptor beta chains were all read from a single sample in a study of metastatic and nonmetastatic thyroid tumors. No patient had received any treatment before thyroid surgery. From the PCR reads, TCRdb re-called clones with MiXCR. The table lists 20,000 or so clones, 22% of them singletons. Input material: tumor tissue. The receptors were gathered from a female donor with papillary thyroid cancer or a benign thyroid nodule (not recorded which). Some clones in this sample may be carry-over from other donors' samples.

This clone was found many times. This clone may be a read error of a much larger clone one base away. Other DNA sequences of this sample code for an identical CDR3. This rearrangement joins TRBV3-1 to TRBJ2-7; D might be TRBD2 (5 bases). V was cut by 1 base and J by 6 bases, with 10 bases left in between. Germline values: CDR1 LGHDT, CDR2 YNNKEL (reference sequence). There are 13 residues in the CDR3. Here the CDR3 DNA reads TGTGCCAGCAGCCAAGTTGACGGAGGCGAGCAGTACTTC. Encoded protein: CASSQVDGGEQYF.

The rearrangement links TRBV19 to TRBJ2-1; no clear D gene. Germline CDR1 is LNHDA and CDR2 is SQIVND (reference sequence). Trimming stripped 1 base from V and 3 bases from J, with 7 bases between. The CDR3 runs to 14 residues. The CDR3, as DNA: TGTGCCAGTAGTATAGCCAGACTCTACAATGAGCAGTTCTTC. Protein: CASSIARLYNEQFF.

This chain links TRBV5-4 with TRBJ2-2, with 11 bases lining up with TRBD2. Per the germline V gene, CDR1 is SGHNT and CDR2 is YYREEE (reference sequence). V lost 1 base to trimming and J lost 7 bases; unmatched junction nucleotides: 12. CDR3 length: 18 residues. Here the CDR3 reads CASSLSALAGGLVGELFF. The CDR3 DNA reads as TGTGCCAGCAGCTTGAGTGCGCTAGCGGGGGGATTGGTCGGGGAGCTGTTTTTT.

Ten or more counts support this clone. The CDR3 DNA reads TGTGCCAGCAGCCCGGCGGGAGTTGGGGTTTCAGATACGCAGTATTTT. It yields the protein CASSPAGVGVSDTQYF. The V and J genes are TRBV7-3 and TRBJ2-3, with TRBD2 matching over 7 bases. The CDR3 runs 16 residues. The trim removed 5 bases at V and 4 bases at J, leaving 12 bases unmatched. Looked up from germline, CDR1 is SGHTA and CDR2 is FQGTGA.

V usage is TRBV20-1 and J usage is TRBJ1-2, with 7 bases that match TRBD1. Trimming cost V 5 bases and J 4 bases; bases outside gene matches: 7. The CDR3 spans 13 residues. Per germline, CDR1 DFQATT and CDR2 SNEGSKA (reference sequence). In DNA, the CDR3 is TGCAGTGCTCGACAGGGAGGGATCTATGGCTACACCTTC. Its protein product is CSARQGGIYGYTF.

This clone was counted between two and nine times. This chain joins TRBV24-1 and TRBJ1-3; the D is unclear. Per the germline V gene, CDR1 is KGHDR and CDR2 is SFDVKD. Trimming took 5 bases from V and 4 from J, leaving 8 bases between them. This CDR3 comprises 13 residues. CDR3 protein: CATSGSKGNTIYF. The CDR3 DNA follows: TGTGCCACCAGTGGGTCGAAAGGAAACACCATATATTTT.

This clone came up a few times. This chain connects TRBV19 to TRBJ1-2; D is possibly TRBD1 (6 bases). There are 10 residues in the CDR3. The V and J ends lost 6 bases and 9 bases respectively, with 8 bases between them. Germline V gene lookup returns CDR1 LNHDA and CDR2 SQIVND (reference sequence). The CDR3 reads CASRDRSYTF. Here the CDR3 DNA reads TGTGCCAGTAGGGACAGAAGCTACACCTTC.

A few counts support this clone. The chain joins TRBV25-1 to TRBJ2-1; D remains ambiguous. The V gene lost 5 bases and the J gene lost 7 bases, with 15 bases spanning the gap. Germline CDR1 reads MGHDK; CDR2 reads SYGVNS. This CDR3 is 14 amino acids long. The CDR3 is CASSPTWVGNEQFF. CDR3 in DNA: TGTGCCAGCAGTCCCACATGGGTTGGTAATGAGCAGTTCTTC.

This clone was seen many times. This chain joins TRBV6-2 or TRBV6-3 and TRBJ2-3, with 11 bases fitting TRBD2. CDR3 length: 14 amino acids. The V and J ends lost 6 bases and 2 bases, in that order; junction bases with no gene match: 1. The germline V gene has CDR1 MNHEY and CDR2 SVGEGT. The CDR3 coding sequence is TGTGCCAGCAGGACTAGCGGGACCACAGATACGCAGTATTTT. The encoded protein is CASRTSGTTDTQYF.

The gene calls are TRBV6-5 and TRBJ1-2; no definite D call. This CDR3 contains 13 residues. The ends were cut back, 2 bases at V and 8 bases at J, with 12 bases in the middle. Germline values: CDR1 MNHEY, CDR2 SVGAGI. CDR3 amino acids: CASSYKGLRGYTF. The CDR3 nucleotides read TGTGCCAGCAGTTACAAGGGTCTAAGGGGCTACACCTTC.

This clone was seen only once. The chain links TRBV5-5 to TRBJ2-2, with a possible D match to TRBD1 (7 bases). This CDR3 contains 16 residues. Germline loops: CDR1 SGHKS, CDR2 YYEKEE (reference sequence). V was trimmed by 4 bases and J by 4 bases, leaving 17 bases between them. The CDR3 protein is CASSAGGTVLTGELFF. Written as DNA, the CDR3 is TGTGCCAGCAGCGCAGGGGGGACAGTCCTCACCGGGGAGCTGTTTTTT.

This clone showed up just a few times. This chain connects TRBV7-3 to TRBJ2-2; D is uncertain. The germline CDR1 and CDR2 sequences are SGHTA and FQGTGA. Trimming pared 1 base from V and 7 bases from J, leaving 7 bases between. The length of the CDR3 is 13 residues. CDR3 residues: CASSLMGHGELFF. The CDR3, as DNA: TGTGCCAGCAGCTTAATGGGCCACGGGGAGCTGTTTTTT.

This clone occurred a few times. Relative to the germline gene, one junction end is altered; a read error may explain this. V is TRBV2 and J is TRBJ2-1; D gene ambiguous. Germline V gene sequence: CDR1 SNHLY, CDR2 FYNNEI. CDR3 length: 11 residues. This chain's CDR3 is CASSPMYEHFF. CDR3 DNA sequence: TGTGCCAGCAGCCCGATGTATGAGCACTTCTTC.

A remark on this clone: Germline and junction disagree at one end, which may indicate a read error. The genes are TRBV6-1 and TRBJ2-7; D is undetermined. Germline CDR1 is MNHNS and CDR2 is SASEGT. The CDR3 runs 13 residues. The CDR3 region has the DNA TGCGCCAGCACCCCTTGGTGGAGTTACGAGCAGTACTTC. It is translated as CASTPWWSYEQYF.

In this sample, this clone turned up many times. This chain joins TRBV18 and TRBJ1-1, with a tentative D call TRBD1 (5 bases). V lost 3 bases and J 2 bases, leaving 7 bases between the germline ends. There are 13 residues in the CDR3. In germline, CDR1 is KGHSH, CDR2 LQKENI. The CDR3 sequence is CASSPQGNTEAFF. Here the CDR3 DNA reads TGTGCCAGCTCACCCCAGGGAAACACTGAAGCTTTCTTT.

The sample holds many counts of this clone. CDR3 sequence: CAWSVLRGRETQYF. CDR3 bases: TGTGCCTGGAGTGTACTCCGGGGCAGGGAGACCCAGTACTTC. The chain combines TRBV30 with TRBJ2-5; D is possibly TRBD1 or TRBD2 (5 bases each). V shed 0 bases and J shed 5 bases, with 13 bases lying between them. The CDR3 contains 14 residues. Germline V gives CDR1 GTSNPN, CDR2 SVGIG (reference sequence). Variable domain in full (rest from reference TRBV30 and TRBJ2-5): SQTIHQWPATLVQPVGSPLSLECTVEGTSNPNLYWYRQAAGRGLQLLFYSVGIGQISSEVPQNLSASRPQDRQFILSSKKLLLSDSGFYLCAWSVLRGRETQYFGPGTRLLVL.

This clone has a handful of counts. V is TRBV6-1 and J is TRBJ2-7; perhaps TRBD2 as D (6 bases). Germline CDR1 is MNHNS and CDR2 is SASEGT. V lost 6 bases, J lost 2 bases, and 14 bases lay in between. This CDR3 contains 14 residues. The chain's CDR3 is CASRPGGRAYEQYF. In DNA, the CDR3 is TGTGCCAGCAGACCCGGGGGACGGGCCTACGAGCAGTACTTC.

This chain joins TRBV20-1 and TRBJ2-1; D is uncertain. V was clipped by 3 bases and J by 7 bases, with 7 bases between them. This CDR3 has 11 amino acids. Germline CDR1 DFQATT, CDR2 SNEGSKA (reference sequence). The CDR3 here is CSASPGNEQFF. The CDR3 DNA reads as TGCAGTGCTAGTCCCGGTAATGAGCAGTTCTTC.

This clone qualifies as medium-sized. The CDR3 spells CASRGAGQAYYGYTF. The CDR3 DNA follows: TGTGCCAGCAGGGGAGCGGGACAGGCATATTATGGCTACACCTTC. J is TRBJ1-2 and V is TRBV2; the match to TRBD1 covers 8 bases. Germline CDR1 SNHLY, CDR2 FYNNEI. The CDR3 has 15 amino acids. V was pared by 6 bases and J by 5 bases, with 11 bases of the junction left unmatched.